Presented here are 20 T cell receptor beta chains from one specimen sequenced in a study of identical twins. One entry per CDR3 protein, called by TCRdb with MiXCR from the 5' RACE reads. The sample has 400,000 to 600,000 distinct CDR3 sequences, about a fifth seen once; the top ten hold 0.48%. The sample was also reused in another study, on yellow fever vaccine responses in identical twins.

Sequenced sample: CD4+ T cells sorted from blood. The source of these receptors is a woman younger than 30 in good health.

The chain is built from TRBV28 and TRBJ1-2; D possibly corresponds to TRBD1 (5 bases). V lost 5 bases, J lost 2 bases, and 15 bases lay in between. CDR1 is MDHEN, CDR2 SYDVKM, per germline. The CDR3 contains 15 residues. CDR3: CASSPAGTGNYGYTF. DNA for the CDR3: TGTGCCAGCAGTCCTGCCGGGACGGGGAACTATGGCTACACCTTC.

The J gene is TRBJ1-2, the V gene TRBV20-1, with unresolved D. Germline CDR1 and CDR2: DFQATT and SNEGSKA (reference sequence). Trimming cost V 0 bases and J 4 bases, with 18 bases left between them. The CDR3 has 16 residues. CDR3 coding DNA: TGCAGTGCTAGAGACGTCATGCGGCCCCAAGGCTATGGCTACACCTTC. Translated, it gives CSARDVMRPQGYGYTF.

The sample holds a few counts of this clonotype. The J gene is TRBJ1-2, the V gene TRBV4-1; D unclear. Per the germline V gene, CDR1 is MGHRA and CDR2 is YSYEKL. Trimming left V 4 bases short and J 1 base short, with 16 bases between. The CDR3 loop spans 16 amino acids. DNA of the CDR3: TGCGCCAGCAGCCGCCCTCCGGGTATCGGTAACTATGGCTACACCTTC. Its protein product is CASSRPPGIGNYGYTF.

This chain connects TRBV11-2 to TRBJ2-1; 9 positions agree with TRBD2. The CDR3 is 16 amino acids. Per the germline V gene, CDR1 is SGHAT and CDR2 is FQNNGV. The V segment lost 5 bases and the J segment 7 bases; nucleotides outside the gene matches: 12. CDR3 protein: CASSRLERGVGNEQFF. CDR3 DNA: TGTGCCAGCAGCCGACTCGAGCGGGGGGTAGGGAATGAGCAGTTCTTC. Drawing the rest from reference TRBV11-2 and TRBJ2-1, the complete variable domain is EAGVAQSPRYKIIEKRQSVAFWCNPISGHATLYWYQQILGQGPKLLIQFQNNGVVDDSQLPKDRFSAERLKGVDSTLKIQPAKLEDSAVYLCASSRLERGVGNEQFFGPGTRLTVL.

This clonotype appeared a few times. The gene calls are TRBV5-5 and TRBJ2-7; D unresolved. V was clipped by 2 bases and J by 1 base, with 7 bases between them. The germline CDR1 and CDR2 sequences are SGHKS and YYEKEE (reference sequence). The CDR3 length is 13 residues. The CDR3 reads CASSFEPSYEQYF. CDR3 nucleotides: TGTGCCAGCAGCTTTGAGCCGTCCTACGAGCAGTACTTC.

This sequence joins TRBV2 and TRBJ2-7, with TRBD1 matching 7 bases. This CDR3 spans 13 amino acids. After removal of 0 bases from V and 6 bases from J, the junction contained 2 bases not matched to a gene. The germline CDR1 and CDR2 sequences are SNHLY and FYNNEI. CDR3 sequence (DNA): TGTGCCAGCAGTGAAGCCTCAGGGGGCGAGCAGTACTTC. Its translation is CASSEASGGEQYF.

This clonotype was picked up a small number of times. The chain links TRBV6-2 or TRBV6-3 to TRBJ2-1, with D possibly matching TRBD2 (5 bases). V lost 6 bases and J 8 bases, leaving 26 bases between the germline ends. The CDR3 contains 17 residues. Germline-derived CDR1 and CDR2 are MNHEY and SVGEGT. The CDR3 DNA sequence: TGTGCCAGCAGAACCACCCCCGGACTCCACCTGGTTGATGAGCAGTTCTTC. This encodes CASRTTPGLHLVDEQFF.

The V and J genes are TRBV10-3 and TRBJ1-1, with D hard to call. V lost 6 bases to trimming and J lost 6 bases, with 17 bases between them. Germline V gives CDR1 ENHRY, CDR2 SYGVKD. The CDR3 runs 14 residues. Written as DNA, the CDR3 is TGTGCCATCAGCCCCGGCCCCAATGGACCTGAAGCTTTCTTT. Amino acid sequence: CAISPGPNGPEAFF.

The V and J genes are TRBV12-3 or TRBV12-4 and TRBJ1-3; 9 positions match TRBD1. Germline trimming cut 5 bases from V and 1 base from J; bases unmatched to any gene: 6. This CDR3 contains 16 residues. The CDR3 DNA reads as TGTGCCAGCAGTGCCCCCGGGACAGGGTCTGGAAACACCATATATTTT. Its translation: CASSAPGTGSGNTIYF.

V is TRBV2 and J is TRBJ2-5; possible D gene TRBD1, 6 bases. Germline lookup yields CDR1 SNHLY and CDR2 FYNNEI. This CDR3 has 16 residues. With 6 bases removed from V and 3 bases from J, the gap between germline ends came to 20 bases. The CDR3 nucleotides read TGTGCCAGCAGCCCCTTCGGTTGGGGGCAAGAAGAGACCCAGTACTTC. This codes for CASSPFGWGQEETQYF.

The table lists this clonotype with a few counts. The CDR3 here is CASSQVGQAYNEQFF. CDR3 DNA: TGTGCCAGCAGCCAAGTGGGACAGGCCTACAATGAGCAGTTCTTC. J is TRBJ2-1 and V is TRBV14; 8 nucleotides line up with TRBD1. The CDR3 consists of 15 residues. The V gene's germline CDR1 is SGHDN and CDR2 FVKESK. J gave up 2 bases and V 1 base, and 1 base lay outside the gene matches.

This clonotype was seen more than once but under ten times. This chain uses TRBV3-1 with TRBJ1-1; TRBD1 agrees at 7 bases. The CDR3 totals 14 residues. Germline CDR1 is LGHDT and CDR2 is YNNKEL (reference sequence). J was trimmed by 7 bases and V by 2 bases; bases with no gene match: 7. In nucleotides, the CDR3 is TGTGCCAGCAGCCAAACCGGGACAGTACATGAAGCTTTCTTT. It yields the protein CASSQTGTVHEAFF.

The rearrangement uses TRBV20-1 and TRBJ2-1; TRBD2 matches 11 bases. The V gene's germline CDR1 is DFQATT and CDR2 SNEGSKA (reference sequence). V was clipped by 0 bases and J by 6 bases; unmatched bases: 4. The CDR3 length is 15 residues. CDR3 sequence: CSAREGSGGANEQFF. The CDR3 DNA follows: TGCAGTGCTAGAGAAGGTAGCGGGGGGGCCAATGAGCAGTTCTTC.

This clonotype was seen more than once but under ten times. The chain recombines TRBV9 with TRBJ2-7; perhaps TRBD1 as D (6 bases). Germline-derived CDR1 and CDR2 are SGDLS and YYNGEE. The V gene lost 6 bases and the J gene lost 3 bases, with 19 bases spanning the gap. The length of the CDR3 is 15 residues. As DNA, the CDR3 is TGTGCCAGCACTCCCCCATATGACAGGTGCTACGAGCAGTACTTC. Amino acid sequence: CASTPPYDRCYEQYF.

V is TRBV29-1 and J is TRBJ2-5; 12 positions match TRBD2. The ends lost 6 bases at V and 4 bases at J; junction bases unmatched: 6. Germline-derived CDR1 and CDR2 are SQVTM and ANQGSEA. This CDR3 has 14 residues. Here the CDR3 DNA reads TGCAGCGTGACTAGCGGGAGTAGTAGAGAGACCCAGTACTTC. Translated: CSVTSGSSRETQYF.

This clonotype has more than one count but fewer than ten. The V and J genes are TRBV2 and TRBJ2-2; 8 nucleotides align to TRBD2. Per germline, CDR1 SNHLY and CDR2 FYNNEI. The CDR3 is 17 residues long. Unmatched junction bases numbered 10, after V lost 4 bases and J lost 3 bases. The CDR3 DNA follows: TGTGCCAGCAGTGTTGGGCGGGGGGACCGTTACACCGGGGAGCTGTTTTTT. Translating gives CASSVGRGDRYTGELFF.

This chain uses TRBV24-1 with TRBJ2-7; 7 nucleotides match TRBD1. The CDR3 loop spans 16 amino acids. The germline V gene encodes CDR1 KGHDR and CDR2 SFDVKD. Trimming removed 8 bases from V and 1 base from J; junction bases left unmatched: 13. CDR3 coding DNA: TGTGCCACCATAGTCGGTTCGACAGGGAATTCCTACGAGCAGTACGTC. It encodes CATIVGSTGNSYEQYV.

The chain employs TRBV20-1 and TRBJ1-2, with unresolved D. Germline V gives CDR1 DFQATT, CDR2 SNEGSKA (reference sequence). The CDR3 covers 13 residues. Trimming left V 3 bases short and J 5 bases short, with 13 bases between. CDR3 loop: CSARVEPGYGYTF. The CDR3 bases are TGCAGTGCTAGGGTGGAACCCGGATATGGCTACACCTTC.

This clonotype was picked up a small number of times. The chain employs TRBV2 and TRBJ2-2, with 8 nucleotides matching TRBD2. Trimming cost V 2 bases and J 3 bases; bases outside gene matches: 8. This CDR3 has 17 amino acids. Germline loops: CDR1 SNHLY, CDR2 FYNNEI. CDR3 DNA: TGTGCCAGCAGTGAACTAGCGGGCCCCTTATACACCGGGGAGCTGTTTTTT. Its translation: CASSELAGPLYTGELFF.

This clonotype has a handful of counts. The chain carries TRBV9 and TRBJ2-2; D ambiguous. Deletions cut 0 bases from V and 4 bases from J, with 4 bases between. The V gene's germline CDR1 is SGDLS and CDR2 YYNGEE. The CDR3 is made up of 13 amino acids. As DNA, the CDR3 is TGTGCCAGCAGCGTAGATAGCACCGGGGAGCTGTTTTTT. It encodes CASSVDSTGELFF.